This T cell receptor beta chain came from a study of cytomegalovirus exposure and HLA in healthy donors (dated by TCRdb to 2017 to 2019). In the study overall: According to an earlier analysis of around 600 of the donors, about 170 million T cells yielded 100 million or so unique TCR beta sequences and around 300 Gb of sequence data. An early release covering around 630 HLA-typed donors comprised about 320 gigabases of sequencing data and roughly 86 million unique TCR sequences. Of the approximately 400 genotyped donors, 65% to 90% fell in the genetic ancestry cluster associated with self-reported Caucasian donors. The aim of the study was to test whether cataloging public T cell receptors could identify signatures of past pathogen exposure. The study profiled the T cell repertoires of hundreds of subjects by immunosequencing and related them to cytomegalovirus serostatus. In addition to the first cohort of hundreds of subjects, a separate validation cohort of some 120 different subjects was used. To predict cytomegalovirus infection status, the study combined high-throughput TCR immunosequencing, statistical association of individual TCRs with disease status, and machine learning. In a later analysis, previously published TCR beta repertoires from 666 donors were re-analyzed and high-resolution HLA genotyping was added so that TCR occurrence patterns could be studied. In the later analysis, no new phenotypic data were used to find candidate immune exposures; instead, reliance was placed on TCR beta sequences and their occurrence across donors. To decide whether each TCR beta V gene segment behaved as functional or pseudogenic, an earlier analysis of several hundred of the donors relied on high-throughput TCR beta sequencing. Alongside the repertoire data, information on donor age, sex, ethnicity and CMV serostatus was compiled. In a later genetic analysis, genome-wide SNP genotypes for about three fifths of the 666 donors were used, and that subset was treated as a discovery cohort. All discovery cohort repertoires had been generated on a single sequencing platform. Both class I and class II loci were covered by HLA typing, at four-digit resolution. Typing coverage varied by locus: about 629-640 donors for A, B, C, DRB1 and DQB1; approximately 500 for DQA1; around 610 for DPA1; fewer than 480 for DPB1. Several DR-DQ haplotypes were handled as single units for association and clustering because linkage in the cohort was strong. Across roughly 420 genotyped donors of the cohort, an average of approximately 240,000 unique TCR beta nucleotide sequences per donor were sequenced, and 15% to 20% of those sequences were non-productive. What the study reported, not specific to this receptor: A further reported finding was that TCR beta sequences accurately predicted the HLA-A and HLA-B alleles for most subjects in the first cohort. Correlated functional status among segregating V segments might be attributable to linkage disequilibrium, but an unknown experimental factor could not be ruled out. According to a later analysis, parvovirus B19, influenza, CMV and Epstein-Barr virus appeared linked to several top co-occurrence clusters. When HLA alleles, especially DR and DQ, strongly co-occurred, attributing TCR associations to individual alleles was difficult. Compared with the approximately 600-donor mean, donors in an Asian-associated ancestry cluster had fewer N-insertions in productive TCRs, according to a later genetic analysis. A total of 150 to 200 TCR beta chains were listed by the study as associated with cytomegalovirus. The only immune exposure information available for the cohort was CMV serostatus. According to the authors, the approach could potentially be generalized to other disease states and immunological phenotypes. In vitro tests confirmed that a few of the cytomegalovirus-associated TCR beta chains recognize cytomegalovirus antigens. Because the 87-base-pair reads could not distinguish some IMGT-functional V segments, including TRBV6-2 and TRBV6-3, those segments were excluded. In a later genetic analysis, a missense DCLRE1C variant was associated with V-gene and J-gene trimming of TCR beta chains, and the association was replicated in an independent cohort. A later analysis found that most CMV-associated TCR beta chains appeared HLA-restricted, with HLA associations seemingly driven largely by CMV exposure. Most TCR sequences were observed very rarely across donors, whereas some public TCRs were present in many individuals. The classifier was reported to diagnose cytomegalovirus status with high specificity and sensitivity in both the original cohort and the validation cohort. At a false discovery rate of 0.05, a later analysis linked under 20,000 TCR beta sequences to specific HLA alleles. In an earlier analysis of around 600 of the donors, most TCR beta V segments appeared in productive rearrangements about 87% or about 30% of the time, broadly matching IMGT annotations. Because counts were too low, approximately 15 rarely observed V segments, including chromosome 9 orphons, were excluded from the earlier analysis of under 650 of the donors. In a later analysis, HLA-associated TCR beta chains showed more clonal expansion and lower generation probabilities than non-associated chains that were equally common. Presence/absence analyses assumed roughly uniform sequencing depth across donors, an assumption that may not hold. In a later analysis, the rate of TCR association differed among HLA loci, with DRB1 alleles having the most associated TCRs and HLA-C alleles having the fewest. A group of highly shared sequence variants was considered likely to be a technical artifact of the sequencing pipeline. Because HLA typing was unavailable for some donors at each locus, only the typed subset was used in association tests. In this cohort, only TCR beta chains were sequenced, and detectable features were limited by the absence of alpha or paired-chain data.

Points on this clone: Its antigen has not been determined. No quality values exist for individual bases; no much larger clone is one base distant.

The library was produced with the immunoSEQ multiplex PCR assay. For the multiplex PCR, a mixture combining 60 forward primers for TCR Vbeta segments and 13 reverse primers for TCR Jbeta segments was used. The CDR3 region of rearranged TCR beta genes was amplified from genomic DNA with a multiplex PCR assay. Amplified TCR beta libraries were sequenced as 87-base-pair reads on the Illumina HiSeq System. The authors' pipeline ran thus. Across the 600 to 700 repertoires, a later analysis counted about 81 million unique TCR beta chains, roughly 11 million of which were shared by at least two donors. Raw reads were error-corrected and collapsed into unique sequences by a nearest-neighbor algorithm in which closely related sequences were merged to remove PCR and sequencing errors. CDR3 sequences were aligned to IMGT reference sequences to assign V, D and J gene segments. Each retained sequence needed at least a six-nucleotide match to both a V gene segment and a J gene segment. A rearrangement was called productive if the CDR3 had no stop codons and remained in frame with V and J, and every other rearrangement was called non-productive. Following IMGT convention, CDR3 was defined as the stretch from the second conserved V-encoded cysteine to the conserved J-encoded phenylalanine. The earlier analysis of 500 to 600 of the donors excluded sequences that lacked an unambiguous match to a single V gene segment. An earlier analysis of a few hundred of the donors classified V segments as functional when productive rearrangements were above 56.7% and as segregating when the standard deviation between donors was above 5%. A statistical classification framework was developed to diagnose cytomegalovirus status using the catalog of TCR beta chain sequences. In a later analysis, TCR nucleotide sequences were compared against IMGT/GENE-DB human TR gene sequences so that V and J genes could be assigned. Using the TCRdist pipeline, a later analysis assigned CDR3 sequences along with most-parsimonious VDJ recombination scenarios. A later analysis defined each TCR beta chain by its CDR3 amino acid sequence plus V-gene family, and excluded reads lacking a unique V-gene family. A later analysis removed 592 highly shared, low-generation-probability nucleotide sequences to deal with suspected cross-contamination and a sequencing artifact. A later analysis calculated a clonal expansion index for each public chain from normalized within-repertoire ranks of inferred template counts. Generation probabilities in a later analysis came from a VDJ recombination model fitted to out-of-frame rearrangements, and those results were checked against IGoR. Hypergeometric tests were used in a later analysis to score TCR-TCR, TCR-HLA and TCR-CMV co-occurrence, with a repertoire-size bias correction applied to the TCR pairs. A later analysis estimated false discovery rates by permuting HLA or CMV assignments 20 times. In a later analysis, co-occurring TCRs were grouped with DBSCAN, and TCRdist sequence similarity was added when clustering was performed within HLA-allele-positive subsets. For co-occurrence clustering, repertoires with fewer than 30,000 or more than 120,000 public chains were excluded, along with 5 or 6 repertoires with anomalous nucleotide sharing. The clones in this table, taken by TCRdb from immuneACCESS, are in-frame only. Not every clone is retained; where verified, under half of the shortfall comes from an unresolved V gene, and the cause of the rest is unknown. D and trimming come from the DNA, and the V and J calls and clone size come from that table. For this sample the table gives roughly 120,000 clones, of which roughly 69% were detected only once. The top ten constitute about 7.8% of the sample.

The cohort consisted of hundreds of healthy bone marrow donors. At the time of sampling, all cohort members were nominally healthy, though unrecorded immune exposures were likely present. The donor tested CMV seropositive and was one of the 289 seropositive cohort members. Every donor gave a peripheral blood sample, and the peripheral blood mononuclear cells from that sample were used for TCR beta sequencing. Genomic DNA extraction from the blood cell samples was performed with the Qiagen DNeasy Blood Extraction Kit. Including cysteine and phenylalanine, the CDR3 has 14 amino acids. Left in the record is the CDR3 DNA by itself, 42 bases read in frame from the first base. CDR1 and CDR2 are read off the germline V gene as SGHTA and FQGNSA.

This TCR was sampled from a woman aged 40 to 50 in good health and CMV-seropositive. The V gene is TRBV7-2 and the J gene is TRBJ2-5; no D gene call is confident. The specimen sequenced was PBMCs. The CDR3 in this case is CANSFGASQETQYF. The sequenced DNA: TGTGCGAACAGCTTCGGAGCGTCTCAAGAGACCCAGTACTTC.